This TCR beta chain comes out of a study of blood T cell repertoires in COVID-19. Study in general: Acute and convalescent COVID-19 samples came from the United States, Italy and Spain. Sample material is recorded as cDNA or gDNA derived from T cells, B-cell-depleted T cells, or PBMCs.

In germline, CDR1 is SEHNR, CDR2 FQNEAQ (reference sequence). This CDR3 is built from 15 residues. Trimming stripped 4 bases from V and 5 bases from J, with 17 bases between. The assay was immunoSEQ multiplex PCR, and TCRdb's table has in-frame clones only and misses some. Of about 210,000 clones listed, around 84% were seen once; the top ten hold 9.7%. Sequencing was done on a sample of peripheral blood. The sequence derives from a man in his fifties with active or convalescent COVID-19. This chain links TRBV7-9 with TRBJ2-5; possible D gene TRBD2, 5 bases. The CDR3 protein is CASSSGLGPQETQYF. The CDR3 DNA sequence: TGTGCCAGCAGCTCTGGACTGGGCCCCCAGGAGACCCAGTACTTC.